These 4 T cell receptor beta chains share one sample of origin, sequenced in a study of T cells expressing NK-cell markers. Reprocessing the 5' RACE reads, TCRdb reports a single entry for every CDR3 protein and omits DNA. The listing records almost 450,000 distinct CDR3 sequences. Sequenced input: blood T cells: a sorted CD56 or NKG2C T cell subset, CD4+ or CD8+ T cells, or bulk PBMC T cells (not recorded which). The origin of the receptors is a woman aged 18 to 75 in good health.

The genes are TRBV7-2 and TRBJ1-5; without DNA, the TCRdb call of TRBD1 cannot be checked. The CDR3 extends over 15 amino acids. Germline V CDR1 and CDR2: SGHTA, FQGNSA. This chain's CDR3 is CASSTGDVGPRPQHF.

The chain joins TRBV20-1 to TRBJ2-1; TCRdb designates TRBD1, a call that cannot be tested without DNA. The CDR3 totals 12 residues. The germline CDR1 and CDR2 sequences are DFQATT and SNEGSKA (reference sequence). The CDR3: CRPWTYGNEQFF.

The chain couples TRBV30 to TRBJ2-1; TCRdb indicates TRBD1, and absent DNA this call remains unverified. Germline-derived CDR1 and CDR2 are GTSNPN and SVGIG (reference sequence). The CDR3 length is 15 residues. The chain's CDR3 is CAWSVAAPSYNEQFF.

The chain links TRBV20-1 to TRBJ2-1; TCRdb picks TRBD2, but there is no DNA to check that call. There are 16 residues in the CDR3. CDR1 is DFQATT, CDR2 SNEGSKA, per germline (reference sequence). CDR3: CSARGSTSGVYNEQFF.